Listed here are 29 T cell receptor beta chains from one sample, sequenced in a study of CD8 T cells in ankylosing spondylitis. One entry per CDR3 protein, called by TCRdb with MiXCR from the 5' RACE reads. The sample includes about 160,000 distinct CDR3 sequences, about 16% of them seen just once. What was sequenced was blood, either unsorted or a sorted T cell fraction (not recorded which). The receptors here all came from a male donor with ankylosing spondylitis or in good health (not recorded which).

In its sample, this clonotype was seen many times. The chain joins TRBV5-1 to TRBJ2-7; possibly TRBD1 for D (6 bases). Looked up from germline, CDR1 is SGHRS and CDR2 is YFSETQ. V was cut by 1 base and J by 3 bases, with 11 bases left in between. The CDR3 runs to 14 residues. For the CDR3, the DNA is TGCGCCAGCAGCTTGTTGGACAGTAACTACGAGCAGTACTTC. The encoded protein is CASSLLDSNYEQYF.

The chain links TRBV6-2 or TRBV6-3 to TRBJ2-7; D gene ambiguous. Germline values: CDR1 MNHEY, CDR2 SVGEGT. The germline V and J ends were trimmed by 2 bases and 2 bases, with 13 bases remaining between them. This CDR3 region has 15 residues. The CDR3 DNA reads TGTGCCAGCAGTTACCGGCCTTCTCGGCCCTACGAGCAGTACTTC. Residues: CASSYRPSRPYEQYF.

J is TRBJ2-5 and V is TRBV18; D may be TRBD1 or TRBD2 (6 bases each). The germline CDR1 and CDR2 sequences are KGHSH and LQKENI. This CDR3 contains 16 residues. V dropped 3 bases and J dropped 1 base, with 15 bases sitting between them. CDR3 residues: CASSPSGGTTQETQYF. In DNA form, the CDR3 reads TGTGCCAGCTCACCGTCTGGGGGGACAACCCAAGAGACCCAGTACTTC.

This clonotype was seen a few times. The DNA for the CDR3 is TGTGCCAGCGGGACCGGGGAGCTGTTTTTT. This sequence encodes CASGTGELFF. The V call is TRBV9, the J call TRBJ2-2; D ambiguous. This CDR3 is built from 10 residues. Trimming shortened V by 7 bases and J by 5 bases, and 3 bases separated the two germline ends. Germline CDR1 SGDLS, CDR2 YYNGEE.

The chain combines TRBV11-2 with TRBJ2-7; the match to TRBD1 covers 10 bases. The V segment lost 6 bases and the J segment 7 bases; nucleotides outside the gene matches: 12. Germline V gives CDR1 SGHAT, CDR2 FQNNGV. CDR3 length: 15 amino acids. CDR3 sequence reads: CASSFTGTGVGEQYF. DNA for the CDR3: TGTGCCAGCAGTTTTACCGGGACAGGGGTGGGAGAGCAGTACTTC.

The V gene is TRBV6-5, the J gene TRBJ1-5; no clear D gene. Germline assignment: CDR1 MNHEY and CDR2 SVGAGI. This CDR3 has 14 amino acids. V was shortened by 1 base and J by 5 bases, with 9 bases between the two germline ends. In nucleotides, the CDR3 is TGTGCCAGCAGTTACTTGGGCCCTGATCAGCCCCAGCATTTT. As protein: CASSYLGPDQPQHF.

This clonotype turned up a few times. The chain carries TRBV20-1 and TRBJ2-2; 8 nucleotides match TRBD2. The germline gives CDR1 DFQATT, CDR2 SNEGSKA (reference sequence). J was trimmed by 4 bases and V by 1 base; bases with no gene match: 11. This CDR3 region has 17 residues. The CDR3 is CSARVPWAGGSTGELFF. The CDR3 DNA follows: TGCAGTGCTAGAGTCCCATGGGCGGGAGGTTCCACCGGGGAGCTGTTTTTT.

This clonotype was seen repeatedly, ten times or more. The V gene is TRBV5-1, the J gene TRBJ2-1; tentative D call: TRBD2 (6 bases). The germline V gene has CDR1 SGHRS and CDR2 YFSETQ. V lost 6 bases and J 4 bases, leaving 14 bases between the germline ends. The CDR3 consists of 14 residues. This chain's CDR3 is CASKPSAGYNEQFF. The CDR3 DNA reads TGCGCCAGCAAACCTAGCGCGGGTTACAATGAGCAGTTCTTC. The entire variable domain, with the rest obtained from reference TRBV5-1 and TRBJ2-1, is as follows: KAGVTQTPRYLIKTRGQQVTLSCSPISGHRSVSWYQQTPGQGLQFLFEYFSETQRNKGNFPGRFSGRQFSNSRSEMNVSTLELGDSALYLCASKPSAGYNEQFFGPGTRLTVL.

This clonotype was picked up many times. The rearrangement uses TRBV6-4 and TRBJ1-2; 9 nucleotides agree with TRBD1. Germline lookup yields CDR1 MRHNA and CDR2 SNTAGT. J gave up 10 bases and V 9 bases, and 9 bases lay outside the gene matches. This CDR3 has 12 amino acids. Written as DNA, the CDR3 is TGTGCCAGGCCCGGGACAGGGTCCGTCTACACCTTC. Encoded protein: CARPGTGSVYTF.

Only a few counts were recorded for this clonotype. This chain links TRBV6-4 with TRBJ1-1, with 7 bases fitting TRBD1. CDR3 length: 13 residues. After removal of 4 bases from V and 4 bases from J, the junction contained 3 bases not matched to a gene. The V gene's germline CDR1 is MRHNA and CDR2 SNTAGT. The CDR3 DNA follows: TGTGCCAGCAGTGCGGGACAGATCACTGAAGCTTTCTTT. This gives the protein CASSAGQITEAFF.

This clonotype showed up many times. V and J are TRBV20-1 and TRBJ2-1; the match to TRBD2 covers 11 bases. Trimming took 3 bases from V and 3 from J; bases not matched to a gene: 10. Germline CDR1 and CDR2: DFQATT and SNEGSKA (reference sequence). This CDR3 comprises 17 residues. Here the CDR3 DNA reads TGCAGTGCTAGTCTTTCTCTAGCGGGAGGTGGCTACAATGAGCAGTTCTTC. This gives the protein CSASLSLAGGGYNEQFF.

The rearrangement links TRBV4-1 to TRBJ1-3; 7 bases fit TRBD1. V lost 2 bases, J lost 2 bases, and 3 bases stayed unmatched. Per germline, CDR1 MGHRA and CDR2 YSYEKL. The CDR3 runs to 15 residues. The CDR3 DNA sequence: TGCGCCAGCAGCCAACCCGGACAGGCTGGAAACACCATATATTTT. It codes for CASSQPGQAGNTIYF.

This clonotype was picked up a small number of times. V and J are TRBV29-1 and TRBJ2-1; D uncertain. The CDR3 loop spans 10 amino acids. The V gene's germline CDR1 is SQVTM and CDR2 ANQGSEA. V lost 8 bases to trimming and J lost 5 bases, with 7 bases between them. CDR3 amino acids: CSTKHNEQFF. DNA for the CDR3: TGCAGCACGAAGCACAATGAGCAGTTCTTC.

CDR3 sequence (DNA): TGCAGTGCTAGAGAAGGTTCAGTCCCCACAGATACGCAGTATTTT. Translated: CSAREGSVPTDTQYF. The chain links TRBV20-1 to TRBJ2-3; no clear D gene. Trimming pared 0 bases from V and 2 bases from J, leaving 12 bases between. The CDR3 length is 15 residues. Germline V gives CDR1 DFQATT, CDR2 SNEGSKA (reference sequence).

This clonotype was observed many times. The gene calls are TRBV19 and TRBJ2-5; no clear D gene. Germline V gene lookup returns CDR1 LNHDA and CDR2 SQIVND (reference sequence). V was trimmed by 7 bases and J by 5 bases, leaving 17 bases between them. CDR3 length: 14 amino acids. This chain's CDR3 is CASTSHSLGETQYF. The CDR3 DNA is TGTGCCAGTACTTCCCACTCTCTAGGGGAGACCCAGTACTTC.

The rearrangement joins TRBV24-1 to TRBJ2-2, with 9 bases that match TRBD1. Germline assignment: CDR1 KGHDR and CDR2 SFDVKD. The junction had 6 bases not matched to a gene; V was cut back by 2 bases and J by 3 bases. The CDR3 totals 17 residues. The CDR3 region is CATSDSSGQGYTGELFF. The CDR3, as DNA: TGTGCCACCAGTGATTCTTCGGGACAGGGTTACACCGGGGAGCTGTTTTTT.

This clonotype occurred many times. The chain links TRBV15 to TRBJ1-3; tentative D call: TRBD1 (5 bases). Between the trimmed V and J ends, which lost 0 bases and 0 bases, there was a span of 12 bases. The length of the CDR3 is 17 residues. Germline CDR1 reads LNHNV; CDR2 reads YYDKDF (reference sequence). In nucleotides, the CDR3 is TGTGCCACCAGCAGAGATCTTCCGGGACTCTCTGGAAACACCATATATTTT. As protein: CATSRDLPGLSGNTIYF.

This clonotype has ten or more counts. The rearrangement links TRBV29-1 to TRBJ2-7; D not resolved. V was trimmed by 2 bases and J by 6 bases, leaving 11 bases between them. Germline loops: CDR1 SQVTM, CDR2 ANQGSEA. The CDR3 covers 12 residues. The CDR3 sequence: CSVERSGSEQYF. The CDR3 DNA reads as TGCAGCGTTGAAAGGTCAGGCAGCGAGCAGTACTTC.

This clonotype has more than one count but fewer than ten. This chain joins TRBV28 and TRBJ2-1; possible D gene TRBD2, 6 bases. The germline V gene encodes CDR1 MDHEN and CDR2 SYDVKM. The CDR3 is 18 amino acids. Deletions cut 5 bases from V and 9 bases from J, with 29 bases between. In nucleotides, the CDR3 is TGTGCCAGCAGTCCGTCCCGGGCCGGGACGCCGGGAGAGGGTGAGCAGTTCTTC. Residues: CASSPSRAGTPGEGEQFF.

There are a few counts of this clonotype. The CDR3 DNA follows: TGTGCCAGCAGCCAAGATACAAGGAGCTCTGGGGCCAACGTCCTGACTTTC. Its translation: CASSQDTRSSGANVLTF. This chain joins TRBV3-1 and TRBJ2-6, with D unclear. CDR1 is LGHDT and CDR2 is YNNKEL in the germline V gene (reference sequence). The ends were cut back, 0 bases at V and 0 bases at J, with 9 bases in the middle. CDR3 size: 17 residues.

This chain links TRBV7-2 with TRBJ1-2; D is undetermined. CDR1 and CDR2 (germline): SGHTA, FQGNSA. Trimming stripped 4 bases from V and 8 bases from J, with 17 bases between. The CDR3 is 14 residues long. The CDR3 protein is CASSSRPGVSGYTF. The DNA of the CDR3 is TGTGCCAGCAGCTCCCGTCCGGGTGTAAGCGGCTACACCTTC.

This clonotype came up many times. The V gene is TRBV29-1, the J gene TRBJ2-7; 7 positions match TRBD2. Losses at the gene ends were 0 bases for V and 0 bases for J; bases not matched to a gene: 2. The CDR3 runs to 14 residues. CDR1 and CDR2 from the germline V gene are SQVTM and ANQGSEA. CDR3 sequence reads: CSVEEGGFSYEQYF. CDR3 nucleotides: TGCAGCGTTGAAGAGGGGGGGTTCTCCTACGAGCAGTACTTC.

Details on this clonotype: It may be a read error: a sequence one base away is much more abundant. The chain employs TRBV5-1 and TRBJ2-2; D gene unclear. Trimming pared 3 bases from V and 2 bases from J, leaving 2 bases between. This CDR3 contains 12 residues. Germline V CDR1 and CDR2: SGHRS, YFSETQ. The CDR3 loop is CASSYNTGELFF. For the CDR3, the DNA is TGCGCCAGCAGCTACAACACCGGGGAGCTGTTTTTT.

The CDR3 region has the DNA TGTGCCAGCAGTTTAAGGAGCGCTTACAATGAGCAGTTCTTC. It translates to CASSLRSAYNEQFF. V gene TRBV12-3 or TRBV12-4 combines with J gene TRBJ2-1; D unresolved. V was cut by 2 bases and J by 4 bases, with 9 bases left in between. The CDR3 consists of 14 residues.

This clonotype was picked up many times. This chain's CDR3 is CSALVGQGDQPQHF. DNA of the CDR3: TGCAGTGCCCTCGTGGGACAGGGAGATCAGCCCCAGCATTTT. The rearrangement uses TRBV20-1 and TRBJ1-5; the match to TRBD1 covers 9 bases. V lost 6 bases, J lost 5 bases, and 8 bases stayed unmatched. The CDR3 sequence is 14 residues long. Germline CDR1 reads DFQATT; CDR2 reads SNEGSKA (reference sequence).

This clonotype was counted ten times or more. The V gene is TRBV27, the J gene TRBJ1-2; 7 positions agree with TRBD1. The CDR3 length is 12 residues. The V and J ends lost 5 bases and 7 bases, in that order; junction bases with no gene match: 4. CDR1 is MNHEY and CDR2 is SMNVEV in the germline V gene (reference sequence). CDR3 nucleotides: TGTGCCAGCAGTACAGGGGCGGCTGGCTACACCTTC. Its translation is CASSTGAAGYTF.

This clonotype has more than one count but fewer than ten. This chain connects TRBV12-3 or TRBV12-4 to TRBJ2-3; 10 nucleotides agree with TRBD1. V lost 6 bases, J lost 3 bases, and 3 bases stayed unmatched. The CDR3 has 14 amino acids. CDR3 DNA sequence: TGTGCCAGCAGCCGGGACAGGGGTACAGATACGCAGTATTTT. Residues: CASSRDRGTDTQYF.

The sample holds many counts of this clonotype. V is TRBV18 and J is TRBJ2-3; 7 positions match TRBD2. This CDR3 is built from 16 residues. After removal of 1 base from V and 0 bases from J, the junction contained 4 bases not matched to a gene. Looked up from germline, CDR1 is KGHSH and CDR2 is LQKENI. In DNA, the CDR3 is TGTGCCAGCTCACCACTGGCGGGAGAGAGCACAGATACGCAGTATTTT. This sequence encodes CASSPLAGESTDTQYF.

The chain combines TRBV20-1 with TRBJ1-6; the match to TRBD1 covers 8 bases. CDR3 size: 14 residues. Germline V gene sequence: CDR1 DFQATT, CDR2 SNEGSKA (reference sequence). J was trimmed by 7 bases and V by 6 bases; bases with no gene match: 8. The CDR3: CSAAETGANSPLHF. The CDR3 bases are TGCAGTGCCGCCGAGACAGGGGCCAATTCACCCCTCCACTTT.